The source of this T cell receptor beta chain is a study of shared clonotypes between healthy human individuals. The CDR3 spans 15 residues. CDR1 and CDR2 from the germline V gene are SGHRS and YFSETQ. Trimming cost V 4 bases and J 4 bases; bases outside gene matches: 5. TCRdb keeps only in-frame clones here, not all; method: immunoSEQ multiplex PCR. The sample lists fewer than 3 million clones; 92% were seen once. Sequenced sample: naive CD4+ T cells from PBMCs. Sample subset: CD45RA+ positively selected. This sequence originates from a man aged 18-30 years in good health. Some clones in this sample may be carry-over from other donors' samples. This chain joins TRBV5-1 and TRBJ2-1; 10 bases line up with TRBD2. CDR3 protein: CASSRGLATYNEQFF. The CDR3, as DNA: TGCGCCAGCAGCAGGGGACTAGCGACTTACAATGAGCAGTTCTTC. Full variable domain (rest looked up from reference TRBV5-1 and TRBJ2-1): KAGVTQTPRYLIKTRGQQVTLSCSPISGHRSVSWYQQTPGQGLQFLFEYFSETQRNKGNFPGRFSGRQFSNSRSEMNVSTLELGDSALYLCASSRGLATYNEQFFGPGTRLTVL.